A selection of T cell receptor beta chains follows, all from one sample in a study of Graves' ophthalmopathy and Graves' hyperthyroidism. TCRdb re-analysed the multiplex PCR reads in MiXCR, keeping a single row per CDR3 protein. The sample holds some 390,000 distinct CDR3 sequences, roughly 18% seen once. The sequenced sample was peripheral blood. These receptors came from a woman between 18 and 30 years old with Graves' ophthalmopathy. The CDR3 runs from the conserved cysteine through the conserved F or W. D genes are given only for firm matches. Clone size, where shown, is once, few, many, or a class for clones that have expanded.

CDR3 DNA	CDR3 protein	clone size	V gene	J gene	CDR3 length	D gene
TGTGGCTCTGCAGGGACTAGCACAGATACGCAGTATTTT	CGSAGTSTDTQYF	many	TRBV6-1	TRBJ2-3	13	-
TGTGCCAGCAGTTTCCCCCGGACAGGGGCTAGCGGGAGGGCCGTCGGGGAGCTGTTTTTT	CASSFPRTGASGRAVGELFF	many	TRBV12-3/TRBV12-4	TRBJ2-2	20	TRBD2
TGCAGTGCTAGAGCCGGGACCCCAAAAAACATTCAGTACTTC	CSARAGTPKNIQYF	many	TRBV20-1	TRBJ2-4	14	-
TGTGCCAGCTCACCAAAACGGGACAGGGTATCCTACGAGCAGTACTTC	CASSPKRDRVSYEQYF	-	TRBV18	TRBJ2-7	16	TRBD1
TGTGCCAGCAGTTACTTCACCGGGGAGCTGTTTTTT	CASSYFTGELFF	many	TRBV6-2/TRBV6-3	TRBJ2-2	12	-
TGTGCCAGCAGCTTAGCAAGACAGGGAGAGAGAAACACCATATATTTT	CASSLARQGERNTIYF	many	TRBV7-2	TRBJ1-3	16	TRBD1
TGTGCCAGCACCTCGACCTACGAGCAGTACTTC	CASTSTYEQYF	many	TRBV7-2	TRBJ2-7	11	-
TGTTCCACCATGGAGGGGCACAAGCCCCAGCATTTT	CSTMEGHKPQHF	-	TRBV19	TRBJ1-5	12	-
TGTGCCAGCAGTATCTATCTCGGCGGGGAGCTGTTTTTT	CASSIYLGGELFF	many	TRBV27	TRBJ2-2	13	-
TGTGCCAGCACTCATTCTGGCGGGGGACAGAACGAGCAGTACTTC	CASTHSGGGQNEQYF	-	TRBV28	TRBJ2-7	15	-
TGTGCCAGTAGGTCCACCCCCGACACCGGGGAGCTGTTTTTT	CASRSTPDTGELFF	-	TRBV19	TRBJ2-2	14	-
TGTGCCAGCAGTGAGAATCTCTTGAACACCATATATTTT	CASSENLLNTIYF	few	TRBV6-1	TRBJ1-3	13	-
TGTGCCAGCAGTTCAGGGGGCGGCAATCAGCCCCAGCATTTT	CASSSGGGNQPQHF	many	TRBV12-3/TRBV12-4	TRBJ1-5	14	TRBD1
TGTGCCTGGAGGGGGGGGCAGGGTGGCTATGGCTACACCTTC	CAWRGGQGGYGYTF	many	TRBV30	TRBJ1-2	14	-
TGTGCCAGCAGCCCCTTATTAGGGGTCGAGCAGTACTTC	CASSPLLGVEQYF	many	TRBV7-8	TRBJ2-7	13	-
TGTGCCAGCAGTTACCGACAGAGGTTGTCCTACGAGCAGTACTTC	CASSYRQRLSYEQYF	many	TRBV6-5	TRBJ2-7	15	-
TGTGCCAGCAGCCAAGAGTCTAACAGGGCATACACCTTC	CASSQESNRAYTF	-	TRBV14	TRBJ1-2	13	-
TGTGCCAGCAGCTCCCCCGTAGGGGACACTGAAGCTTTCTTT	CASSSPVGDTEAFF	many	TRBV7-9	TRBJ1-1	14	-
TGTGCCAGCAGCTTTAGGGAGAAGGTAGGCACTGAAGCTTTCTTT	CASSFREKVGTEAFF	many	TRBV7-8	TRBJ1-1	15	-
TGTGCCAGCAGTACGAAGGGGATGGCCGGGGAGCTGTTTTTT	CASSTKGMAGELFF	many	TRBV12-3/TRBV12-4	TRBJ2-2	14	-
TGTGCCAGCAGTACCCGACAGGGGGCTGGTTATGGCTACACCTTC	CASSTRQGAGYGYTF	many	TRBV6-5	TRBJ1-2	15	TRBD1
TGTGCCAGCAGCTCTCTCGGGCAGGGAGTAGAGACCCAGTACTTC	CASSSLGQGVETQYF	once	TRBV12-3/TRBV12-4	TRBJ2-5	15	-
TGTGCCAGCAGCTTATCGACGGGGACCCAGTACTTC	CASSLSTGTQYF	many	TRBV11-2	TRBJ2-5	12	-
TGTGCCAGCAGCTTAGCAGGGTCAGGGGGAGAGACCCAGTACTTC	CASSLAGSGGETQYF	-	TRBV7-2	TRBJ2-5	15	TRBD1
TGTGCCACTACAGGAGGCAATCAGCCCCAGCATTTT	CATTGGNQPQHF	-	TRBV28	TRBJ1-5	12	-
TGTGCCAGCTCCCTTAAGAACACTGAAGCTTTCTTT	CASSLKNTEAFF	many	TRBV28	TRBJ1-1	12	-
TGCAGCGTTGAGAGGACAGGGAGAGACCACTATGGCTACACCTTC	CSVERTGRDHYGYTF	many	TRBV29-1	TRBJ1-2	15	TRBD1
TGTGCCAGCACCAAGACAGGGAAGGAGACCCAGTACTTC	CASTKTGKETQYF	-	TRBV5-4	TRBJ2-5	13	TRBD1
TGTGCCACCAGCACGCGTTCTAGCGGGAGTTACGAGCAGTACTTC	CATSTRSSGSYEQYF	many	TRBV15	TRBJ2-7	15	TRBD2
TGCAGTGCTAGGGGACTATCTCGCTACGAGCAGTACTTC	CSARGLSRYEQYF	many	TRBV20-1	TRBJ2-7	13	TRBD2
TGTGCCAGTAGTGAGGCGGGGCTGAGGGGAGAGACCCAGTACTTC	CASSEAGLRGETQYF	many	TRBV19	TRBJ2-5	15	-
TGTGCCAGCAGCCCACGGTGGGGGCCAAGCCAGCATTTT	CASSPRWGPSQHF	-	TRBV6-1	TRBJ1-5	13	-
TGTGCCAGCAGTTTCTCGACAGGGTTGGCGCAGTACTTC	CASSFSTGLAQYF	many	TRBV28	TRBJ2-7	13	TRBD1
TGCAGCGTTTTAGCTGGAAGCTACACTGAAGCTTTCTTT	CSVLAGSYTEAFF	many	TRBV29-1	TRBJ1-1	13	-
TGTGCCAGCTCACCGAAACGGGCTGAAGCTTTCTTT	CASSPKRAEAFF	-	TRBV18	TRBJ1-1	12	-
TGTGCCAGCAGCGTAGACGGACAGGGGGGCTACGAGCAGTACTTC	CASSVDGQGGYEQYF	many	TRBV9	TRBJ2-7	15	TRBD1
TGTGCCAGCAGTTTAGGTTTGGGACTAGCGGGAGGGCCTTCTACGAATGAGCAGTACTTC	CASSLGLGLAGGPSTNEQYF	many	TRBV12-3/TRBV12-4	TRBJ2-7	20	TRBD2
TGCAGCGTTGTCAGGGGGAACACCGGGGAGCTGTTTTTT	CSVVRGNTGELFF	many	TRBV29-1	TRBJ2-2	13	-
TGTGCCAGCAGGAGGGCGGGGACAGGGGGCTACGAGCAGTACTTC	CASRRAGTGGYEQYF	-	TRBV12-3/TRBV12-4	TRBJ2-7	15	TRBD1
TGTGCCAGCAGCCAGCCTGGAAGCGGGATGGCCTCCTACGAGCAGTACTTC	CASSQPGSGMASYEQYF	many	TRBV6-2/TRBV6-3	TRBJ2-7	17	TRBD2
TGTGCCAGCAGCGGGGACAGGGGGTACTCCTACGAGCAGTACTTC	CASSGDRGYSYEQYF	many	TRBV9	TRBJ2-7	15	TRBD1
TGTGCCAGCAGCTTAGGCGCCGGAGGGAGGGCTCAGCCCCAGCATTTT	CASSLGAGGRAQPQHF	many	TRBV7-2	TRBJ1-5	16	-
TGTGCCAGCAGCGGGACATACTACCAAGAGACCCAGTACTTC	CASSGTYYQETQYF	many	TRBV6-2/TRBV6-3	TRBJ2-5	14	-
TGTGCCAGCTCACCGACACAGAACACTGAAGCTTTCTTT	CASSPTQNTEAFF	many	TRBV18	TRBJ1-1	13	-
TGTGCCAGCAGTTTTGTCAGGGGTGTTCGGGATCAGCCCCAGCATTTT	CASSFVRGVRDQPQHF	many	TRBV12-3/TRBV12-4	TRBJ1-5	16	-
TGTGCCAGCAGTGAAGCGCTCGTGACAGATGGCTACACCTTC	CASSEALVTDGYTF	-	TRBV6-1	TRBJ1-2	14	-
TGTGCCAGCAGGGGGCCTAACAGAGGACAGGCAGTAAGCAATGAGCAGTTCTTC	CASRGPNRGQAVSNEQFF	many	TRBV6-2/TRBV6-3	TRBJ2-1	18	TRBD1
TGTGCCAGCAGTGAAGGCTTCTCAGGGTTCTATGGCTACACCTTC	CASSEGFSGFYGYTF	-	TRBV2	TRBJ1-2	15	-
TGTGCCAGCAGCTCAAGAGCAGGGGATCAGCCCCAGCATTTT	CASSSRAGDQPQHF	many	TRBV7-8	TRBJ1-5	14	-
TGTGCCAGCAGTGAGGTCGCCGACGGTTACGAGCAGTACTTC	CASSEVADGYEQYF	many	TRBV6-1	TRBJ2-7	14	-
TGCAGTGCTATCCACCTAGCGGGAGACGGGGAGACCCAGTACTTC	CSAIHLAGDGETQYF	many	TRBV20-1	TRBJ2-5	15	TRBD2
TGTGCCAATAGTATCCTCGGGACTAGCGGATACGAGCAGTACTTC	CANSILGTSGYEQYF	many	TRBV19	TRBJ2-7	15	TRBD2
TGTGCCAGCAGCTTAATACAGGCCACTGAAGCTTTCTTT	CASSLIQATEAFF	many	TRBV11-2	TRBJ1-1	13	-
TGTGCCAGCAGTTTTGGGTTTGACGAGCAGTACTTC	CASSFGFDEQYF	many	TRBV12-3/TRBV12-4	TRBJ2-7	12	-
TGTGCCAGCAGAGGGACAGGGTCGGGTTCACCCCTCCACTTT	CASRGTGSGSPLHF	many	TRBV2	TRBJ1-6	14	TRBD1
TGCGCCAGCAGCTTGTCGTGGGGCACAGATACGCAGTATTTT	CASSLSWGTDTQYF	-	TRBV5-1	TRBJ2-3	14	-
TGTGCCAGCAGTGACGTATTCGGTTCACCCCTCCACTTT	CASSDVFGSPLHF	many	TRBV6-4	TRBJ1-6	13	-
TGCGCCAGCAGCTTGGGCCCAGGGGTATGGACTGAAGCTTTCTTT	CASSLGPGVWTEAFF	many	TRBV5-1	TRBJ1-1	15	-
TGTGCCAGCAGTTACTCGATAGGGAACGAGCAGTACTTC	CASSYSIGNEQYF	few	TRBV6-2/TRBV6-3	TRBJ2-7	13	-
TGCAGCGTCGTAAGCGGTAGCACTGAAGCTTTCTTT	CSVVSGSTEAFF	-	TRBV29-1	TRBJ1-1	12	-